This is a list of T cell receptor beta chains from one sample in a study of blood T cell repertoires in COVID-19. TCRdb keeps only in-frame clones here, not all; method: immunoSEQ multiplex PCR. The data contain 60,000 to 75,000 clones, around 83% of them singletons. The sequencing input was peripheral blood. Receptor source: a human donor in a cohort sampled during active COVID-19. Each CDR3 is given with its conserved first and last residue. D genes are given only for firm matches. A row's size may be missing; if present it is once, few, many or a size class.

d_gene	j_gene	abundance	v_gene	CDR3aa	CDR3nt
TRBD1	TRBJ1-4	few	TRBV7-9	CASSFGGQRSEKLFF	TGTGCCAGCAGCTTTGGGGGACAGCGAAGCGAAAAACTGTTTTTT
.	TRBJ1-5	.	TRBV2	CASSVLERNSNQPQHF	TGTGCCAGCAGTGTTCTAGAAAGGAATAGCAATCAGCCCCAGCATTTT
.	TRBJ2-5	.	TRBV5-4	CASSLVEGGGETQYF	TGTGCCAGCAGCTTGGTCGAGGGGGGAGGGGAGACCCAGTACTTC
TRBD1	TRBJ1-5	.	TRBV6-1	CASREGQGRRSGQPQHF	TGTGCCAGCAGAGAAGGACAGGGTCGAAGGTCGGGTCAGCCCCAGCATTTT
TRBD1	TRBJ2-3	.	TRBV4-1	CASSQDPQGGDTQYF	TGCGCCAGCAGCCAAGACCCCCAAGGGGGCGATACGCAGTATTTT
.	TRBJ1-6	.	TRBV19	CASSIRSQTYNSPLHF	TGTGCCAGTAGTATCAGGTCGCAGACCTATAATTCACCCCTCCACTTT
.	TRBJ1-1	once	TRBV6-1	CASSENTVNTEAFF	TGTGCCAGCAGTGAAAATACAGTGAACACTGAAGCTTTCTTT
.	TRBJ2-5	few	TRBV7-8	CASSFQGSETQYF	TGTGCCAGCAGCTTTCAGGGCTCAGAGACCCAGTACTTC
.	TRBJ2-1	.	TRBV18	CASSPGQYNEQFF	TGTGCCAGCTCACCAGGACAGTACAATGAGCAGTTCTTC
.	TRBJ2-5	once	TRBV6-5	CASTPAGGRETQYF	TGTGCCAGCACCCCTGCCGGGGGGCGGGAGACCCAGTACTTC
.	TRBJ1-2	.	TRBV12-5	CASGLGGDPDYGYTF	TGTGCTAGTGGTTTGGGGGGGGACCCAGATTATGGCTACACCTTC
TRBD1	TRBJ2-5	.	TRBV18	CASSPSTGVKQETQYF	TGTGCCAGCTCACCATCGACAGGGGTAAAGCAAGAGACCCAGTACTTC
TRBD1	TRBJ1-6	.	TRBV3-1/TRBV3-2	CASSLRDRDSPLHF	TGTGCCAGCAGCCTCAGGGACAGAGATTCACCCCTCCACTTT
.	TRBJ1-3	few	TRBV4-2	CASSQDPRGTRNTIYF	TGTGCCAGCAGCCAAGATCCCCGGGGGACGAGAAACACCATATATTTT
.	TRBJ2-5	.	TRBV7-9	CASSLVVGATRETQYF	TGTGCCAGCAGCTTAGTTGTGGGGGCAACAAGGGAGACCCAGTACTTC
TRBD1	TRBJ2-7	few	TRBV5-6	CASSLAQGLYEQYF	TGTGCCAGCAGCTTGGCACAGGGGCTCTACGAGCAGTACTTC
.	TRBJ2-3	.	TRBV29-1	CSAPATGSTDTQYF	TGCAGCGCCCCCGCCACAGGAAGCACAGATACGCAGTATTTT
.	TRBJ2-3	medium-sized	TRBV6-1	CASSEALGHLTDTQYF	TGTGCCAGCAGTGAAGCGCTCGGACACCTCACAGATACGCAGTATTTT
TRBD1	TRBJ1-6	.	TRBV25-1	CASRQTGFNSPLHF	TGTGCCAGCAGACAGACAGGGTTTAATTCACCCCTCCACTTT
.	TRBJ1-6	.	TRBV10-3	CAISEGGSPLHF	TGTGCCATCAGTGAGGGAGGGTCACCCCTCCACTTT